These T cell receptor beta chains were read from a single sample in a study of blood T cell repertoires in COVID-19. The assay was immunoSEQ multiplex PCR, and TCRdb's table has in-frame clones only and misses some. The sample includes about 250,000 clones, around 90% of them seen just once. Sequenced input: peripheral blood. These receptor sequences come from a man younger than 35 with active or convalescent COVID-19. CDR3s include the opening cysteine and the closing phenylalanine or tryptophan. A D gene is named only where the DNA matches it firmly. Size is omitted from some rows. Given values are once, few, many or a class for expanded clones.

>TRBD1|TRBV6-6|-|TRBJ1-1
TGTGCCAGCAACAGGGGGGACACTGAAGCTTTCTTT
CASNRGDTEAFF
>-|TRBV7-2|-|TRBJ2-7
TGTGCCAGCAGCCCCGGGCCGGGAAACTACGAGCAGTACTTC
CASSPGPGNYEQYF
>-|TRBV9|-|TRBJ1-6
TGTGCCAGCAGCGCCCTTGCCGAGAGTTCACCCCTCCACTTT
CASSALAESSPLHF
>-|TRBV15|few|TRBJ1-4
TGTGCCACCAGCCCCCACAGTAATGAAAAACTGTTTTTT
CATSPHSNEKLFF
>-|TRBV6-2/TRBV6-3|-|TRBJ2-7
TGTGCCAGCAGTCCGTTATACGAGCAGTACTTC
CASSPLYEQYF
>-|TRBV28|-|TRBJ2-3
TGTGCCAGCAGCCCTACTTTCGTTAGCGGATACACAGATACGCAGTATTTT
CASSPTFVSGYTDTQYF
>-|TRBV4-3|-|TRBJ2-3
TGCGCCAGCAGCCTACAGTCCTCTCATACGCAGTATTTT
CASSLQSSHTQYF
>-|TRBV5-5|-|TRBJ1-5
TGTGCCAGCAGCCCACAAACGGGGGTGAGTAGCAATCAGCCCCAGCATTTT
CASSPQTGVSSNQPQHF
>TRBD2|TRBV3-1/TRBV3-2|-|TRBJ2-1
TGTGCCAGCAGCCTGACTAGCGGGGGGGCCAATGAGCAGTTCTTC
CASSLTSGGANEQFF
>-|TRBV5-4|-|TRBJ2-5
TGTGCCAGCAGCCCCCCCCCTCGGCAGGGGATCCAAGAGACCCAGTACTTC
CASSPPPRQGIQETQYF
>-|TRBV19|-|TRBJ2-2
TGTGCCAGTAGTTTCCAGGGAAGCGGGGAGCTGTTTTTT
CASSFQGSGELFF
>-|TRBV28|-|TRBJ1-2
TGTGCCAGCAGGAACGACAATAACTATGGCTACACCTTC
CASRNDNNYGYTF
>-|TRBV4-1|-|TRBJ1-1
TGCGCCAGCAGCCGCGAAGACTCTGAAGCTTTCTTT
CASSREDSEAFF
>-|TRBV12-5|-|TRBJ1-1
TGTGCTAGTGGTTTGGTAGAGGGCCTGAACACTGAAGCTTTCTTT
CASGLVEGLNTEAFF
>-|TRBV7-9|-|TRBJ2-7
TGTGCCAGCAGCTTAGCACAGGGAATCCACTACGAGCAGTACTTC
CASSLAQGIHYEQYF
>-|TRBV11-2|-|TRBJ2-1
TGTGCCAGCAGCTCTACCGGGACTCTCTTCTCCTACAATGAGCAGTTCTTC
CASSSTGTLFSYNEQFF
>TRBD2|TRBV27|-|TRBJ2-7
TGTGCCAGCCGCCCCCGGGGGAGGGTCTCCGAGCAGTACTTC
CASRPRGRVSEQYF
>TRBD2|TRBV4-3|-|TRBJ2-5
TGCGCCAGCAGCCAAGAACTAGCGGGAGCCCAAGAGACCCAGTACTTC
CASSQELAGAQETQYF
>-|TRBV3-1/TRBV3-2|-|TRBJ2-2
TGTGCCAGCAGCCGGGCCAGTTGGGAGACATTGTTATACACCGGGGAGCTGTTTTTT
CASSRASWETLLYTGELFF
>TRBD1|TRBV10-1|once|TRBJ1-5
TGCGGCGGCTATTCCGGGGGACAGGGGCTGTGGCAGCCCCAGCATTTT
CGGYSGGQGLWQPQHF
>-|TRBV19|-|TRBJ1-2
TGTGCCAGTAGTACCTCAGGGGTTGGCTACACCTTC
CASSTSGVGYTF
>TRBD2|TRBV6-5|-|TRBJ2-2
TGTGCCAGCAGTCCGCTAGCGGGAGGGACCGGGGAGCTGTTTTTT
CASSPLAGGTGELFF
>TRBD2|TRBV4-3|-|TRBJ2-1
TGCGCCAGCAGCCATGGGCTAGCGGGAGACTTAGATGAGCAGTTCTTC
CASSHGLAGDLDEQFF
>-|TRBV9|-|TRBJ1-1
TGTGCCAGCAGTTACCTGGGAAGGACGGGGATGAACACTGAAGCTTTCTTT
CASSYLGRTGMNTEAFF
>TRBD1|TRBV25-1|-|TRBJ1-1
TGTGCCAGCAGTACCGACCCACAGGGGATTTCCACTGAAGCTTTCTTT
CASSTDPQGISTEAFF
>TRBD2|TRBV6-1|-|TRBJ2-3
TGTGCCAGCAGTGCTCTTAGCGGGGGTAGTGTTGGGACAGATACGCAGTATTTT
CASSALSGGSVGTDTQYF
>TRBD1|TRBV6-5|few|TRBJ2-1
TGTGCCAGCCCCGGGACAGGGGACCACAATGAGCAGTTCTTC
CASPGTGDHNEQFF